The rows below give T cell receptor beta chains drawn from one sample of a study of T-cell reconstitution after alpha-beta-depleted transplantation in children. TCRdb used MiXCR to reprocess the PCR reads, holding one entry per CDR3 protein. The table lists 250,000 to 400,000 distinct CDR3 sequences, 23% of them singletons. The specimen comprised PBMCs, mostly from graft donor cells, sampled 180 days after TCRalphabeta/CD19-depleted stem cell transplant. These receptors came from a male patient aged 10 to 17 who had a stem cell transplant for acute lymphoblastic leukemia, so the T cells may come from the graft donor. Each CDR3 is given with its conserved first and last residue. D genes are given only for firm matches. Where a row states a size, it is once, few, many or the class of an expanded clone; other rows omit it.

.,TRBJ1-5,TRBD1,TRBV7-9,CASSPGQGVSNQPQHF,TGTGCCAGCAGCCCCGGACAGGGAGTGAGCAATCAGCCCCAGCATTTT
few,TRBJ1-1,.,TRBV7-9,CASKKVGPNTEAFF,TGTGCCAGCAAAAAGGTTGGACCGAACACTGAAGCTTTCTTT
few,TRBJ1-1,TRBD1,TRBV11-2,CASSIQGWGTEAFF,TGTGCCAGCAGCATACAGGGGTGGGGGACTGAAGCTTTCTTT
.,TRBJ2-1,.,TRBV4-2,CASSQGGGYNEQFF,TGTGCCAGCAGCCAGGGGGGCGGCTACAATGAGCAGTTCTTC
few,TRBJ2-7,.,TRBV5-1,CASGDTSSYEQYF,TGCGCCAGCGGGGACACTAGCTCCTACGAGCAGTACTTC
.,TRBJ2-5,.,TRBV18,CASSESRQQETQYF,TGTGCCAGCTCGGAGTCTAGACAGCAAGAGACCCAGTACTTC
few,TRBJ1-6,.,TRBV7-9,CAGGRAAGSPLHF,TGTGCCGGGGGTCGGGCCGCCGGATCACCCCTCCACTTT
.,TRBJ2-5,.,TRBV5-1,CASSLEGRGQETQYF,TGCGCCAGCAGCTTGGAAGGGAGGGGGCAAGAGACCCAGTACTTC
.,TRBJ2-3,.,TRBV5-1,CASSLAWVNTDTQYF,TGCGCCAGCAGTTTAGCGTGGGTAAACACAGATACGCAGTATTTT
.,TRBJ2-1,TRBD2,TRBV28,CASSSQSGNYNEQFF,TGTGCCAGCAGTTCACAGAGCGGGAACTACAATGAGCAGTTCTTC
few,TRBJ2-2,.,TRBV15,CATSRIGGGMKTGELFF,TGTGCCACCAGCAGAATTGGGGGCGGTATGAAAACCGGGGAGCTGTTTTTT
.,TRBJ2-7,.,TRBV7-9,CASSPRVDSYEQYF,TGTGCCAGCAGCCCGCGGGTGGACTCCTACGAGCAGTACTTC
few,TRBJ1-2,.,TRBV5-1,CASSLDRTPSYTF,TGCGCCAGCAGCTTGGATAGGACACCTTCTTACACCTTC
.,TRBJ2-5,TRBD1,TRBV20-1,CSAREARGHQETQYF,TGCAGTGCTAGAGAGGCGAGGGGGCACCAAGAGACCCAGTACTTC
.,TRBJ1-1,.,TRBV7-8,CASSLRTAMGYTEAFF,TGTGCCAGCAGCCTAAGGACGGCAATGGGATACACTGAAGCTTTCTTT
few,TRBJ2-7,.,TRBV5-1,CASSLVGTPSKDYEQYF,TGCGCCAGCAGCTTGGTTGGGACACCTTCTAAAGACTACGAGCAGTACTTC
few,TRBJ2-3,TRBD2,TRBV20-1,CSAKTSGRALPQYF,TGCAGTGCTAAGACTAGCGGGAGGGCCCTCCCGCAGTATTTT
few,TRBJ1-4,.,TRBV29-1,CSVGVRNEKLFF,TGCAGCGTTGGGGTCCGTAATGAAAAACTGTTTTTT
.,TRBJ2-1,TRBD2,TRBV7-9,CASSFRGLAGRGEQFF,TGTGCCAGCAGCTTTCGAGGACTAGCGGGAAGGGGTGAGCAGTTCTTC
.,TRBJ2-7,.,TRBV20-1,CSARAGLGAALNEQYF,TGCAGTGCTAGAGCTGGGTTGGGGGCCGCTCTCAACGAGCAGTACTTC
.,TRBJ2-2,.,TRBV7-9,CASSYSGTNTGELFF,TGTGCCAGCAGCTACAGCGGAACGAACACCGGGGAGCTGTTTTTT
.,TRBJ1-5,.,TRBV6-5,CASSYEQGSQPQHF,TGTGCCAGCAGTTACGAGCAGGGTAGTCAGCCCCAGCATTTT
.,TRBJ2-1,TRBD2,TRBV20-1,CSATALAGGQYNEQFF,TGCAGTGCCACCGCCCTAGCGGGAGGGCAGTACAATGAGCAGTTCTTC
.,TRBJ1-2,.,TRBV20-1,CSATRGDNYGYTF,TGCAGTGCTACCAGAGGGGATAACTATGGCTACACCTTC
.,TRBJ2-7,.,TRBV7-3,CASSLTSGRAYEQYF,TGTGCCAGCAGCCTCACCTCCGGGAGAGCCTACGAGCAGTACTTC
few,TRBJ2-7,TRBD2,TRBV7-8,CASSLSPGLAGELYEQYF,TGTGCCAGCAGCTTATCCCCGGGACTAGCTGGCGAACTTTACGAGCAGTACTTC
few,TRBJ2-7,TRBD1,TRBV7-9,CASNRQGSYEQYF,TGTGCCAGCAATAGACAGGGCTCCTACGAGCAGTACTTC
few,TRBJ2-1,TRBD2,TRBV5-8,CASSLTRTSGSNEQFF,TGTGCCAGCAGCTTGACCAGGACTAGCGGGAGCAATGAGCAGTTCTTC
few,TRBJ2-5,.,TRBV10-3,CAISGAYQETQYF,TGTGCCATCAGTGGCGCGTACCAAGAGACCCAGTACTTC
few,TRBJ2-7,.,TRBV5-1,CASSFRDGHEQYF,TGCGCCAGCAGCTTCCGGGACGGTCACGAGCAGTACTTC
few,TRBJ2-7,.,TRBV11-2,CASSLGRDGTYEQYF,TGTGCCAGCAGCTTGGGGAGAGACGGGACCTACGAGCAGTACTTC
.,TRBJ1-2,.,TRBV4-1,CASSQDQGLWGYTF,TGCGCCAGCAGCCAAGATCAAGGACTGTGGGGCTACACCTTC
.,TRBJ2-1,TRBD2,TRBV7-3,CASSSGRGWNEQFF,TGTGCCAGCAGCAGCGGGAGGGGGTGGAATGAGCAGTTCTTC
.,TRBJ2-3,.,TRBV24-1,CATSGRDSSSLANTQYF,TGTGCCACCAGTGGCCGGGACAGCTCATCACTAGCGAATACGCAGTATTTT
few,TRBJ2-5,.,TRBV21-1,CASSNRSGNQETQYF,TGTGCCAGCAGCAACCGGTCCGGGAACCAAGAGACCCAGTACTTC
once,TRBJ2-1,TRBD2,TRBV6-2/TRBV6-3,CASSFERTSVVFEQFF,TGTGCCAGCAGTTTTGAGCGGACTAGCGTGGTTTTTGAGCAGTTCTTC